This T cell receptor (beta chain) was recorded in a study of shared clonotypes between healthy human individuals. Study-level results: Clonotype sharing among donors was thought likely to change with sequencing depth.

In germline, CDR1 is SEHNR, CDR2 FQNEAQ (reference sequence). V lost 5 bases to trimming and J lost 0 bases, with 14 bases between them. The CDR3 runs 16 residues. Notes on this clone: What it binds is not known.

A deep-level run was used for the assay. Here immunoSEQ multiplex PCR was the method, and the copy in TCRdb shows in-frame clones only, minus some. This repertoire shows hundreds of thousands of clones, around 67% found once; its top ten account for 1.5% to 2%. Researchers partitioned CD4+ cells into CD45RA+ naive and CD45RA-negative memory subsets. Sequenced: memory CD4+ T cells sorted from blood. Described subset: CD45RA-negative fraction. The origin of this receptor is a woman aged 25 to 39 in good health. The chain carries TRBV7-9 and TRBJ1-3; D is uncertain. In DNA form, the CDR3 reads TGTGCCAGCAGCACCACCGTCGGGAACTCTGGAAACACCATATATTTT. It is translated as CASSTTVGNSGNTIYF.